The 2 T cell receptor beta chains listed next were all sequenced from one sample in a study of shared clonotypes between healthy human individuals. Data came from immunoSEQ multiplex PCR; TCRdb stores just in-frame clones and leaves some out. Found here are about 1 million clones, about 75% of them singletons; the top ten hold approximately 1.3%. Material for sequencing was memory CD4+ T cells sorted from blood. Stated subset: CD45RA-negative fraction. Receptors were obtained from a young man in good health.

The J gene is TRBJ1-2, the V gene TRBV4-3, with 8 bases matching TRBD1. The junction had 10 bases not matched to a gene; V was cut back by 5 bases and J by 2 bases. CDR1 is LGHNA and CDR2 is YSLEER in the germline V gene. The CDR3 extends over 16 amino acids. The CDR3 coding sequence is TGCGCCAGCAGCGGGCGGGACAGGTGGGAAAACTATGGCTACACCTTC. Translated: CASSGRDRWENYGYTF.

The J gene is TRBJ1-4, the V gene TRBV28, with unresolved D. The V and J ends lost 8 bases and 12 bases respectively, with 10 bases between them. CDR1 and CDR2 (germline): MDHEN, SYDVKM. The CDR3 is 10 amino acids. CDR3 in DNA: TGTGCCAGCTCCCAGGCGGAACTGTTTTTT. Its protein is CASSQAELFF.